This TCR beta chain came from a study of Tregs in tolerant kidney transplant recipients (dated by TCRdb to between 2019 and 2020). Turning to the overall study: The study used TCRbeta sequencing to identify donor-specific regulatory T cells before combined kidney and bone marrow transplantation, then tracked those cells after transplant. General conclusions and limits of the study: Biological reproducibility was not examined directly, but technical replication error appeared to be minimal. PCR primers changed over time for some patients, so nucleotide-level comparison across those patients' samples was not possible. In tolerant patients, the expansion of donor-specific Tregs was greater than global Treg expansion, suggesting that the expansion was antigen-driven rather than nonspecific. The most biologically relevant and donor-specific TCRbeta repertoire appeared to be identified by expanding Tregs with activated donor B cells. Because only a small number of patients were included, the study had limitations, and the results will need to be validated in larger populations as well as under other immunosuppression protocols.

The transplants used related donors with nonmyeloablative bone marrow transplantation, and mixed chimerism in the human trials was transient. Unstimulated Tregs (CD4+CD25+CD127-), CD4+ non-Tregs (CD4+CD25-), CD4 and CD8 cells were FACS-sorted from thawed PBMCs. The patients were a few recipients of combined kidney and bone marrow transplants from the ITN036ST trial, and samples were available only for these trial subjects. Healthy control blood was processed to PBMCs with a Ficoll density gradient and then cryopreserved, whereas patient PBMCs were collected both before and after transplant. Genomic DNA was extracted from sorted cells with the QIAGEN DNeasy Blood and Tissue Kit for TCRbeta CDR3 sequencing. High-throughput TCRbeta CDR3 sequencing, which included PCR amplification with bias correction and internal controls, was done commercially through immunoSEQ. As for the original processing: Unique productive TCRbeta sequences were defined by CDR3 nucleotide sequence when primers matched and otherwise by CDR3 amino acid sequence together with Vbeta and Jbeta genes. As a correction for sorting error, sequences shared between sorted populations at a frequency ratio of 2:1 or less were discarded, and the remaining shared sequences were assigned to the higher population. Donor-reactive sequences were defined as at least 5-fold expanded in CFSE-low cells versus unstimulated cells, with frequency of at least 0.01% in CFSE-low cells. Repertoire divergence was quantified by Jensen-Shannon divergence using the top 100 TCRbeta sequences ranked by frequency. For any sample with multiple sequencing runs, sorting error was corrected in each run separately before the runs were pooled. The table comes from immuneACCESS by way of TCRdb, which keeps in-frame sequences with V and J called. Part of the clones is missing from these tables; in studies checked, under half for an unresolved V gene and the rest for unknown reasons. The V and J calls and the clone size are those of that table, but D and trimming were determined from the DNA. The sample table lists fewer than 55,000 clones, around 90% of them with a count of one. The ten largest make up less than 20% of the sample.

From a lookup of the germline V gene (reference sequence), CDR1 and CDR2 are MNHEY and SMNVEV. Including cysteine and phenylalanine, the CDR3 has 19 amino acids. Only CDR3 DNA remains: 57 bases, in frame from the first base. Germline trimming: 2 bases from V, 6 bases from J; junction bases outside gene matches: 15. A word on this clone: What antigen it recognizes has not been identified. No qualities accompany the bases; no much larger clone lies one base away.

The chain joins TRBV27 to TRBJ1-5; 11 nucleotides in the junction match TRBD1. Sequenced here: CD8+ T cells from blood (PBMCs), sampled 12 months after the transplant. The TCR was taken from a human patient who received a combined kidney and bone marrow transplant. Donor T cells from the graft may be present among the T cells after a transplant. The sequence in DNA is TGTGCCAGCAGTTTACCGGGACAGGGGGACGGTGAGGTTGGTCAGCCCCAGCATTTT. Protein translation: CASSLPGQGDGEVGQPQHF.